Given below is one TCR beta chain in context. Its specificity is not known. These data belong to a study of cytomegalovirus exposure and HLA in healthy donors. Broader study findings: It was reported that TCR beta sequences correctly inferred the HLA-A and HLA-B alleles for most subjects. Common viral pathogens (according to a later analysis) appeared linked to several of the most significant clusters.

Germline V gives CDR1 SQVTM, CDR2 ANQGSEA. The length of the CDR3 is 11 residues. Researchers ran the PCR with 60 Vbeta and 13 Jbeta primers. The protocol was immunoSEQ multiplex PCR, while the TCRdb copy is restricted to in-frame clones and leaves out a portion. This table lists about 72,000 clones. The chain carries TRBV29-1 and TRBJ1-1, with 7 positions matching TRBD1. The sample consisted of PBMCs. The TCR sequence derives from a man in his fifties in good health and CMV-seropositive. The CDR3, as DNA: TGCGTCGGGACAGTTAACACTGAAGCTTTCTTT. Protein sequence: CVGTVNTEAFF.